The 20 T cell receptor beta chains listed next were all sequenced from one sample in a study of shared clonotypes between healthy human individuals. CD8 cells classed as naive were CD45RO-negative and positively selected for CCR7, excluding terminally differentiated effector memory CD45RA+ cells. Sequencing used immunoSEQ multiplex PCR; TCRdb keeps in-frame clones, though not all of them. The sample yields under 850,000 clones, almost 95% seen once. What was sequenced was naive CD8+ T cells sorted from blood. The receptors were sampled from a man aged 25-45 years in good health.

The V call is TRBV10-1, the J call TRBJ2-5, with 8 nucleotides matching TRBD2. The germline CDR1 and CDR2 sequences are WNHNN and SYGVQD (reference sequence). V lost 6 bases to trimming and J lost 5 bases; unmatched junction nucleotides: 5. There are 13 residues in the CDR3. The chain's CDR3 is CASSSGSGETQYF. The CDR3 DNA reads as TGCGCCAGCAGCAGCGGGAGCGGGGAGACCCAGTACTTC.

The chain uses TRBV14 and TRBJ2-6; D might be TRBD2 (6 bases). The CDR3 is made up of 15 amino acids. Germline CDR1 SGHDN, CDR2 FVKESK. V was shortened by 4 bases and J by 4 bases, with 11 bases between the two germline ends. The CDR3 nucleotides read TGTGCCAGCAGCCGGCTAGCGTCCGGGGCCAACGTCCTGACTTTC. Translated: CASSRLASGANVLTF.

The CDR3 region has the DNA TGCGCCAGCAGGGACCGGGGCGCGGATGAAAAACTGTTTTTT. This translates into CASRDRGADEKLFF. The V call is TRBV4-1, the J call TRBJ1-4, with D possibly being TRBD1 (5 bases). CDR1 is MGHRA and CDR2 is YSYEKL in the germline V gene. The CDR3 totals 14 residues. The germline V and J ends were trimmed by 6 bases and 6 bases, with 14 bases remaining between them.

The chain couples TRBV9 to TRBJ2-6, with D possibly TRBD1 on 6 matching bases. Germline-derived CDR1 and CDR2 are SGDLS and YYNGEE. CDR3 length: 21 amino acids. V dropped 4 bases and J dropped 0 bases, with 26 bases sitting between them. CDR3 DNA: TGTGCCAGCAGCCAGGCGCAAGGGGGTGTACTTGCCCTCTCTGGGGCCAACGTCCTGACTTTC. Translated: CASSQAQGGVLALSGANVLTF. The variable domain in full, with the rest retrieved from reference TRBV9 and TRBJ2-6, is DSGVTQTPKHLITATGQRVTLRCSPRSGDLSVYWYQQSLDQGLQFLIQYYNGEERAKGNILERFSAQQFPDLHSELNLSSLELGDSALYFCASSQAQGGVLALSGANVLTFGAGSRLTVL.

The genes are TRBV9 and TRBJ2-1, with a tentative D call TRBD2 (6 bases). Germline V gene sequence: CDR1 SGDLS, CDR2 YYNGEE. The CDR3 spans 15 residues. V was shortened by 3 bases and J by 1 base, with 11 bases between the two germline ends. In DNA, the CDR3 is TGTGCCAGCAGCGGGGTAGCGGAGTCCTACAATGAGCAGTTCTTC. As protein: CASSGVAESYNEQFF.

The rearrangement links TRBV4-3 to TRBJ2-3, with D uncertain. Germline V CDR1 and CDR2: LGHNA, YSLEER. There are 15 residues in the CDR3. Trimming shortened V by 0 bases and J by 1 base, and 8 bases separated the two germline ends. CDR3 sequence reads: CASSQDSSGTDTQYF. In DNA form, the CDR3 reads TGCGCCAGCAGCCAAGATAGTTCCGGCACAGATACGCAGTATTTT.

The chain joins TRBV6-6 to TRBJ2-5, with 8 bases lining up with TRBD1. V trimming: 4 bases; J trimming: 1 base; junction bases outside the gene matches: 8. Germline V lookup: CDR1 MNHNY, CDR2 SVGAGI (reference sequence). This CDR3 spans 16 amino acids. The DNA for the CDR3 is TGTGCCAGCAGTTCCCCGGACAGGGATGGCCAAGAGACCCAGTACTTC. This translates into CASSSPDRDGQETQYF.

V is TRBV7-9 and J is TRBJ2-3; TRBD2 matches 8 bases. J was trimmed by 3 bases and V by 2 bases; bases with no gene match: 7. The CDR3 sequence is 16 residues long. Germline CDR1 reads SEHNR; CDR2 reads FQNEAQ (reference sequence). CDR3 in DNA: TGTGCCAGCAGCTTACCAGCGGGAGATGTAACAGATACGCAGTATTTT. Translated, it gives CASSLPAGDVTDTQYF.

This clone was counted between two and nine times. This chain links TRBV5-1 with TRBJ2-7; the D gene could be TRBD1 or TRBD2 (5 bases each). The V and J ends lost 3 bases and 2 bases respectively, with 18 bases between them. The CDR3 is 16 amino acids. CDR1 and CDR2 from the germline V gene are SGHRS and YFSETQ. The CDR3 DNA is TGCGCCAGCAGCTCCGCCGGGGCAGGCCTGACCTACGAGCAGTACTTC. This sequence encodes CASSSAGAGLTYEQYF.

This chain joins TRBV6-5 and TRBJ2-3; TRBD2 matches 14 bases. The CDR3 length is 14 residues. The J segment lost 7 bases and the V segment lost 6 bases, leaving 3 bases of the junction unmatched. The germline V gene has CDR1 MNHEY and CDR2 SVGAGI. CDR3 amino acids: CASRGLAGVYTQYF. As DNA, the CDR3 is TGTGCCAGCAGGGGACTAGCGGGAGTCTATACGCAGTATTTT.

This chain joins TRBV6-6 and TRBJ2-1; D not resolved. Per germline, CDR1 MNHNY and CDR2 SVGAGI (reference sequence). The ends were cut back, 0 bases at V and 8 bases at J, with 11 bases in the middle. CDR3 length: 14 amino acids. The CDR3 region is CASSYSLGNDEQFF. Written as DNA, the CDR3 is TGTGCCAGCAGTTACTCGCTGGGAAACGATGAGCAGTTCTTC.

V is TRBV15 and J is TRBJ2-1; D is perhaps TRBD1 (5 bases). The CDR3 is 14 amino acids. Trimming stripped 8 bases from V and 1 base from J, with 12 bases between. Germline CDR1 is LNHNV and CDR2 is YYDKDF (reference sequence). Here the CDR3 reads CATGALVSYNEQFF. Here the CDR3 DNA reads TGTGCCACCGGGGCTCTGGTTTCCTACAATGAGCAGTTCTTC.

This clone has just one count. The rearrangement links TRBV5-1 to TRBJ2-7; D perhaps matches TRBD1 (5 bases). Germline V lookup: CDR1 SGHRS, CDR2 YFSETQ. The CDR3 loop spans 15 amino acids. Trimming shortened V by 0 bases and J by 3 bases, and 13 bases separated the two germline ends. The CDR3 region has the DNA TGCGCCAGCAGCTTGGATATGTCGCAGGGCTACGAGCAGTACTTC. Protein: CASSLDMSQGYEQYF.

A single count supports this clone. This chain links TRBV7-9 with TRBJ1-1, with TRBD1 identical over 7 bases. The ends lost 6 bases at V and 7 bases at J; junction bases unmatched: 5. The CDR3 covers 12 residues. The V gene's germline CDR1 is SEHNR and CDR2 FQNEAQ (reference sequence). The CDR3 protein is CASRTGTNEAFF. For the CDR3, the DNA is TGTGCCAGCAGGACAGGGACCAATGAAGCTTTCTTT.

This sequence joins TRBV18 and TRBJ2-6; the D gene is possibly TRBD2 (6 bases). The CDR3 is 16 residues long. Germline V CDR1 and CDR2: KGHSH, LQKENI. V lost 1 base and J 4 bases, leaving 11 bases between the germline ends. CDR3 in amino acids: CASSPREVAGANVLTF. CDR3 DNA sequence: TGTGCCAGCTCACCACGGGAGGTAGCGGGGGCCAACGTCCTGACTTTC.

The genes are TRBV7-6 and TRBJ1-2; D ambiguous. Germline values: CDR1 SGHVS, CDR2 FNYEAQ. This CDR3 has 13 amino acids. The germline V and J ends were trimmed by 2 bases and 3 bases, with 7 bases remaining between them. The CDR3 is CASSLTKDYGYTF. CDR3 nucleotides: TGTGCCAGCAGCTTAACAAAGGACTATGGCTACACCTTC. The whole variable domain, filled in from reference TRBV7-6 and TRBJ1-2, reads GAGVSQSPRYKVTKRGQDVALRCDPISGHVSLYWYRQALGQGPEFLTYFNYEAQQDKSGLPNDRFSAERPEGSISTLTIQRTEQRDSAMYRCASSLTKDYGYTFGSGTRLTVV.

The chain uses TRBV2 and TRBJ1-1; D might be TRBD1 (5 bases). Germline CDR1 SNHLY, CDR2 FYNNEI. The CDR3 is 14 amino acids. V gave up 4 bases and J gave up 6 bases, with 15 bases separating them. The CDR3: CASSVGREVAEAFF. The CDR3 DNA reads TGTGCCAGCAGTGTTGGCAGGGAGGTGGCTGAAGCTTTCTTT.

The chain combines TRBV27 with TRBJ2-3; no clear D gene. The CDR3 contains 14 residues. Per the germline V gene, CDR1 is MNHEY and CDR2 is SMNVEV (reference sequence). The V end was cut by 4 bases, the J end by 0 bases, with 8 bases between. CDR3 in DNA: TGTGCCAGCAGTTCAGATGCTAGCACAGATACGCAGTATTTT. Translated: CASSSDASTDTQYF.

The rearrangement links TRBV6-6 to TRBJ1-2, with D perhaps TRBD1 (6 bases). CDR1 MNHNY and CDR2 SVGAGI come from the germline V gene (reference sequence). The V and J ends lost 6 bases and 2 bases respectively, with 16 bases between them. The CDR3 contains 15 residues. The DNA for the CDR3 is TGTGCCAGCAGCGGGGGGCGAGTTCCAAACTATGGCTACACCTTC. Amino acid sequence: CASSGGRVPNYGYTF.

V and J are TRBV7-8 and TRBJ1-2; D unresolved. In germline, CDR1 is SGHVS, CDR2 FQNEAQ. The V end was cut by 1 base, the J end by 2 bases, with 23 bases between. CDR3 length equals 19 residues. CDR3 nucleotide sequence: TGTGCCAGCAGCTTAGAACCCCAGGTTACCCCTCCACAAAACTATGGCTACACCTTC. Translation: CASSLEPQVTPPQNYGYTF.